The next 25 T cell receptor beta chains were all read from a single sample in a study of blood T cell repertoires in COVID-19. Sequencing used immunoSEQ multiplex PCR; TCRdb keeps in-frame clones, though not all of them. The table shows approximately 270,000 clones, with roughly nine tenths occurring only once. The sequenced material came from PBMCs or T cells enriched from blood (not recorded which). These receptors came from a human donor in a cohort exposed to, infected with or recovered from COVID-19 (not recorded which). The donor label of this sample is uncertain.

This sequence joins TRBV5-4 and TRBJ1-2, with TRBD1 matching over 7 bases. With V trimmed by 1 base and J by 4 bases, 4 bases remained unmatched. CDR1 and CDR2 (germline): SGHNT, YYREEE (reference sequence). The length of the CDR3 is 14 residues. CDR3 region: CASSLRDSGYGYTF. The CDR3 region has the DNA TGTGCCAGCAGCTTGCGGGACAGCGGCTATGGCTACACCTTC. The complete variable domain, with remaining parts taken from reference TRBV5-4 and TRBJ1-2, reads ETGVTQSPTHLIKTRGQQVTLRCSSQSGHNTVSWYQQALGQGPQFIFQYYREEENGRGNFPPRFSGLQFPNYSSELNVNALELDDSALYLCASSLRDSGYGYTFGSGTRLTVV.

The CDR3 sequence is CASKRQGNTEAFF. The CDR3 nucleotides are TGTGCCAGTAAGAGGCAAGGGAACACTGAAGCTTTCTTT. The V gene is TRBV19, the J gene TRBJ1-1, with D uncertain. Deletions cut 7 bases from V and 1 base from J, with 10 bases between. The CDR3 covers 13 residues. CDR1 and CDR2 from the germline V gene are LNHDA and SQIVND (reference sequence).

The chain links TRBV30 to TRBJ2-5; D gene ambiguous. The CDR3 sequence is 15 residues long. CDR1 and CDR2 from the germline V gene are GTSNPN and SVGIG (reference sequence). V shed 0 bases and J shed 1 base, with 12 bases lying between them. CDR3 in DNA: TGTGCCTGGAGTGTACCGACACCCTTCCAAGAGACCCAGTACTTC. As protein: CAWSVPTPFQETQYF.

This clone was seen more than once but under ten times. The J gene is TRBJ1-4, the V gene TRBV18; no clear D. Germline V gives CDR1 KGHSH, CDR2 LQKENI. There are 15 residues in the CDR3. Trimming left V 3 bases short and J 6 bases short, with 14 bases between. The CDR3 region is CASSPRGWGDEKLFF. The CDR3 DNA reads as TGTGCCAGCTCACCCCGGGGATGGGGTGATGAAAAACTGTTTTTT.

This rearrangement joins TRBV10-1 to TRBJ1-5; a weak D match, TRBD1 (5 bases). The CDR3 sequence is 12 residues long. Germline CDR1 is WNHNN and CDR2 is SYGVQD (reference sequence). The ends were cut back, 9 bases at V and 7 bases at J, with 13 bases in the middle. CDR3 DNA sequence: TGCGCCAGGGGACTTCGGTACCAGCCCCAGCATTTT. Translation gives CARGLRYQPQHF.

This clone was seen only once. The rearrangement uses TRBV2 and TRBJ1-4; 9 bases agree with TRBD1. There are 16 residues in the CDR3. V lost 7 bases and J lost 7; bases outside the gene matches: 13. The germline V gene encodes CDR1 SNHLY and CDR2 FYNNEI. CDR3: CASTMTGGSFGEKLFF. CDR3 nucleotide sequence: TGTGCCAGCACCATGACAGGGGGGTCTTTCGGTGAAAAACTGTTTTTT.

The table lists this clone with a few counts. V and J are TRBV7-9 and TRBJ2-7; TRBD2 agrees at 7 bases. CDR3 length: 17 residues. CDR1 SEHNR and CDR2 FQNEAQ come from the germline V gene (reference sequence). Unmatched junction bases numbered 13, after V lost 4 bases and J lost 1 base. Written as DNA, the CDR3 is TGTGCCAGCAGCTCGTCTCCGGGGGGTGGTAAATCCTACGAGCAGTACTTC. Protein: CASSSSPGGGKSYEQYF.

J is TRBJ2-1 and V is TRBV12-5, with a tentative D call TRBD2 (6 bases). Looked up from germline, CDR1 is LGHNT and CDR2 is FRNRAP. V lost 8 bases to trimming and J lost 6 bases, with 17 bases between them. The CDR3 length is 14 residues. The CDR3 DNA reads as TGTGCTAGTTCCCCCACACCCGGGAGCAATGAGCAGTTCTTC. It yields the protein CASSPTPGSNEQFF.

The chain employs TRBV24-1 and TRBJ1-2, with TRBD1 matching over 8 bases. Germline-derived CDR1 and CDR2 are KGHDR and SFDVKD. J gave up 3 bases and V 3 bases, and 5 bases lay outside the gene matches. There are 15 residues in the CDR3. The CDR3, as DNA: TGTGCCACCAGTGATACGACAGGGGCGGACTATGGCTACACCTTC. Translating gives CATSDTTGADYGYTF.

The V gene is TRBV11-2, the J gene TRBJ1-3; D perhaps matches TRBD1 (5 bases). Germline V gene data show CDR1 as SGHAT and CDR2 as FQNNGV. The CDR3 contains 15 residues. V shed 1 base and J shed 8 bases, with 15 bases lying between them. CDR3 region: CASSLAGGVVDTIYF. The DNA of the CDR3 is TGTGCCAGCAGCTTAGCGGGGGGGGTCGTCGACACCATATATTTT.

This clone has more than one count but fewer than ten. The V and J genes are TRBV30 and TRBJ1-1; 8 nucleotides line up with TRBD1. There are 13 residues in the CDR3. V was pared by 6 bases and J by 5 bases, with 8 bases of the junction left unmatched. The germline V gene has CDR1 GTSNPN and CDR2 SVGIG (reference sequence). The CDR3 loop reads CACIPGGHTEAFF. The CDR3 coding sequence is TGTGCCTGTATACCAGGGGGCCATACTGAAGCTTTCTTT.

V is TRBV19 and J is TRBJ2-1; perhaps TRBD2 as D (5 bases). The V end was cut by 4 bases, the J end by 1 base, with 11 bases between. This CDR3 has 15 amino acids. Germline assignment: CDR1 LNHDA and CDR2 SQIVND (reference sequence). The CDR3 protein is CASSTRTFSYNEQFF. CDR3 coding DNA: TGTGCCAGTAGTACTAGGACTTTTTCCTACAATGAGCAGTTCTTC. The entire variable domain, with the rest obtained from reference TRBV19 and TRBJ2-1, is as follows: DGGITQSPKYLFRKEGQNVTLSCEQNLNHDAMYWYRQDPGQGLRLIYYSQIVNDFQKGDIAEGYSVSREKKESFPLTVTSAQKNPTAFYLCASSTRTFSYNEQFFGPGTRLTVL.

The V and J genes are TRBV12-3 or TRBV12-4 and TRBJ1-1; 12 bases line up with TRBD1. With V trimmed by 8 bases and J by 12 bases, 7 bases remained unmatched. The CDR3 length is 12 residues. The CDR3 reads CASAPRDRGPFF. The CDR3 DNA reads TGTGCCAGCGCGCCTCGGGACAGGGGGCCTTTCTTT.

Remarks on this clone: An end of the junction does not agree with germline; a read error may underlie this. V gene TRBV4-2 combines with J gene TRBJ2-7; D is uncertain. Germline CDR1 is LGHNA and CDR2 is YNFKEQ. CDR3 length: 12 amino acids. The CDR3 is CASSQDSDEQYF. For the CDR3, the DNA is TGTGCCAGCAGCCAAGACTCCGACGAGCAGTACTTC.

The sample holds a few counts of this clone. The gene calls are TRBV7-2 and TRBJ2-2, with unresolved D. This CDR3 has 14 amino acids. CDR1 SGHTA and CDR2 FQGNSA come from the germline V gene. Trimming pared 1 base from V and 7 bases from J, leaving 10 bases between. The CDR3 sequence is CASSLGSHFGELFF. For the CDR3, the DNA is TGTGCCAGCAGCTTAGGTTCACATTTCGGGGAGCTGTTTTTT.

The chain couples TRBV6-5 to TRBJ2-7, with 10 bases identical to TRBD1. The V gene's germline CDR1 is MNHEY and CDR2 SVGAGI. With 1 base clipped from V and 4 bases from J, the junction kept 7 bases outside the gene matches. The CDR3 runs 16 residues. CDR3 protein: CASSYWGGDRGYEQYF. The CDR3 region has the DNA TGTGCCAGCAGTTACTGGGGGGGGGACAGGGGATACGAGCAGTACTTC.

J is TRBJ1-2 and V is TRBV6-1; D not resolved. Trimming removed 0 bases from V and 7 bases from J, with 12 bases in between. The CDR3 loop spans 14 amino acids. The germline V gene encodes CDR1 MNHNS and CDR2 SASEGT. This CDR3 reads CASSEAEGLRGYTF. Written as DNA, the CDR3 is TGTGCCAGCAGTGAAGCCGAGGGTCTGCGTGGCTACACCTTC.

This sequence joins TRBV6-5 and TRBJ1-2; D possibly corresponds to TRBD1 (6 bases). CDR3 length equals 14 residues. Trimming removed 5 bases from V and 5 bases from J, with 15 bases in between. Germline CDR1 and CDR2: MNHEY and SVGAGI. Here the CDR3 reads CASSNRVVWYGYTF. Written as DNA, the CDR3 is TGTGCCAGCAGTAACAGGGTGGTGTGGTATGGCTACACCTTC.

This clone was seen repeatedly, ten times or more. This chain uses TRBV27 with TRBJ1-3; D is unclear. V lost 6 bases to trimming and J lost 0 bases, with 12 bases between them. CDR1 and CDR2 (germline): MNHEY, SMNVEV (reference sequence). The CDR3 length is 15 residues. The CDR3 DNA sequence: TGTGCCAGCAGCTCTACAGTGGGCTCTGGAAACACCATATATTTT. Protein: CASSSTVGSGNTIYF.

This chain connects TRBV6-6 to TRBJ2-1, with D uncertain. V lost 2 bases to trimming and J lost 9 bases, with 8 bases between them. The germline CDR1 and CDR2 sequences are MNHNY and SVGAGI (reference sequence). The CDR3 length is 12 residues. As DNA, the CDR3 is TGTGCCAGCAGTTACCGGAGTGGTGAGCAGTTCTTC. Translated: CASSYRSGEQFF.

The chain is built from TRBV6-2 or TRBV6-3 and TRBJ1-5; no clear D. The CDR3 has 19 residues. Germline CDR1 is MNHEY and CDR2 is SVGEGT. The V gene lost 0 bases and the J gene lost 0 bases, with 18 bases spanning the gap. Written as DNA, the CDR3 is TGTGCCAGCAGTTACTCACCAGCCCCGACTCCTTATAGCAATCAGCCCCAGCATTTT. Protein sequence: CASSYSPAPTPYSNQPQHF.

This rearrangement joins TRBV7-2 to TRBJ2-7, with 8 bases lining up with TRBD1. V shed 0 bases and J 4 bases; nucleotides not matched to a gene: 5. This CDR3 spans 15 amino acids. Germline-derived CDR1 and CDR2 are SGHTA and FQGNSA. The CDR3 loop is CASSLARTGQYEQYF. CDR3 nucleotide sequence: TGTGCCAGCAGCTTAGCCAGGACAGGGCAATACGAGCAGTACTTC.

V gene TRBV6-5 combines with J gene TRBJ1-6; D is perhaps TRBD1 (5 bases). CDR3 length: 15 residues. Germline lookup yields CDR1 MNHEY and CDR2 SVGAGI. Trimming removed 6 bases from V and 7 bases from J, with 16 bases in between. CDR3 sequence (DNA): TGTGCCAGCAGCCTATGGGGCGGCGAGAATTCACCCCTCCACTTT. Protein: CASSLWGGENSPLHF.

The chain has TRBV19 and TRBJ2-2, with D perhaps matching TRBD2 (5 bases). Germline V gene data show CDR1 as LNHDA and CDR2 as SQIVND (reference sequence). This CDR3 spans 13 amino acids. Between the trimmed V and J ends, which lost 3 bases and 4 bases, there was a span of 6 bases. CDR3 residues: CASSMGSTGELFF. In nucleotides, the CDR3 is TGTGCCAGTAGTATGGGGAGCACCGGGGAGCTGTTTTTT. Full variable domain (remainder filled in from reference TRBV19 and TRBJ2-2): DGGITQSPKYLFRKEGQNVTLSCEQNLNHDAMYWYRQDPGQGLRLIYYSQIVNDFQKGDIAEGYSVSREKKESFPLTVTSAQKNPTAFYLCASSMGSTGELFFGEGSRLTVL.

CDR3 in amino acids: CASSLFERSRGYTF. CDR3 DNA: TGTGCCAGCAGCTTGTTCGAGCGAAGTAGGGGCTACACCTTC. The chain is built from TRBV5-4 and TRBJ1-2; unclear D gene. The length of the CDR3 is 14 residues. Germline values: CDR1 SGHNT, CDR2 YYREEE (reference sequence). V lost 1 base and J 8 bases, leaving 15 bases between the germline ends.